Listed here are 17 T cell receptor beta chains from one sample, sequenced in a study of OX40 agonist ivuxolimab in advanced cancers. Produced via immunoSEQ multiplex PCR; TCRdb's table is partial and in-frame only. The table has about 19,000 clones, roughly 73% seen once. This sample comprised CD4+ or CD8+ T cells sorted from blood, obtained in a trial of the OX40 agonist ivuxolimab. The source of these receptors is an adult with an advanced solid tumor such as melanoma, head and neck, liver or kidney cancer.

The V and J genes are TRBV4-1 and TRBJ2-2; 9 nucleotides agree with TRBD2. V was pared by 0 bases and J by 2 bases, with 7 bases of the junction left unmatched. Germline CDR1 is MGHRA and CDR2 is YSYEKL. The CDR3 is 18 residues long. As DNA, the CDR3 is TGCGCCAGCAGCCAAGATCCTGCGGGAGGGGGAAACACCGGGGAGCTGTTTTTT. It specifies CASSQDPAGGGNTGELFF.

In its sample, this clone was seen a few times. The chain links TRBV6-5 to TRBJ2-1; D assignment may be TRBD1 or TRBD2 (5 bases each). Germline CDR1 reads MNHEY; CDR2 reads SVGAGI. Between the trimmed V and J ends, which lost 6 bases and 10 bases, there was a span of 16 bases. This CDR3 is built from 13 residues. CDR3 sequence reads: CASRHLLRDEQFF. CDR3 DNA sequence: TGTGCCAGCAGGCACCTATTGAGGGACGAGCAGTTCTTC.

This clone has only a few counts. The chain employs TRBV27 and TRBJ1-1, with a possible D match to TRBD1 (6 bases). The germline CDR1 and CDR2 sequences are MNHEY and SMNVEV (reference sequence). The CDR3 extends over 13 amino acids. The V gene lost 5 bases and the J gene lost 3 bases, with 10 bases spanning the gap. The CDR3: CASSLTGYTEAFF. The CDR3 coding sequence is TGTGCCAGCAGTCTAACAGGGTACACTGAAGCTTTCTTT.

The chain joins TRBV18 to TRBJ2-5; the D gene is possibly TRBD2 (6 bases). V was clipped by 8 bases and J by 2 bases, with 12 bases between them. The CDR3 is 13 amino acids. The germline V gene encodes CDR1 KGHSH and CDR2 LQKENI. The CDR3 sequence: CASAPGGQETQYF. The CDR3 bases are TGTGCCAGCGCCCCCGGGGGACAAGAGACCCAGTACTTC.

The J gene is TRBJ1-2, the V gene TRBV7-8, with D unresolved. The CDR3 extends over 17 amino acids. V was cut by 1 base and J by 5 bases, with 20 bases left in between. In germline, CDR1 is SGHVS, CDR2 FQNEAQ. CDR3 protein: CASSLDEGVPGWYGYTF. As DNA, the CDR3 is TGTGCCAGCAGCTTAGACGAGGGTGTCCCTGGTTGGTATGGCTACACCTTC.

This rearrangement joins TRBV11-2 to TRBJ2-5; 10 nucleotides line up with TRBD2. The closer fit of TRBJ2-7 to the DNA end suggests the J call may be wrong. This CDR3 contains 14 residues. Germline V CDR1 and CDR2: SGHAT, FQNNGV. In DNA, the CDR3 is TGTGCCAGCAGTACGCTAGCGGGAGCCTACGAGCAGTACTTC. This translates into CASSTLAGAYEQYF.

This chain links TRBV10-3 with TRBJ1-5; D might be TRBD1 (6 bases). This CDR3 spans 17 amino acids. Germline-derived CDR1 and CDR2 are ENHRY and SYGVKD. The V and J ends lost 8 bases and 5 bases respectively, with 25 bases between them. The CDR3 spells CAIAAGGSGAPHQPQHF. CDR3 nucleotides: TGTGCCATCGCGGCGGGGGGATCAGGGGCCCCACATCAGCCCCAGCATTTT.

The V call is TRBV6-5, the J call TRBJ1-5, with 8 bases aligning to TRBD1. The J segment lost 15 bases and the V segment lost 2 bases, leaving 15 bases of the junction unmatched. The germline V gene has CDR1 MNHEY and CDR2 SVGAGI. CDR3 length: 15 residues. The CDR3 sequence: CASSYPDRVNLEAHF. As DNA, the CDR3 is TGTGCCAGCAGTTACCCGGACAGGGTCAACTTGGAGGCGCATTTT.

This sequence joins TRBV29-1 and TRBJ2-7; no definite D call. Trimming shortened V by 4 bases and J by 1 base, and 17 bases separated the two germline ends. There are 15 residues in the CDR3. CDR1 is SQVTM, CDR2 ANQGSEA, per germline. The chain's CDR3 is CSVAPVLQASYEQYF. The CDR3 DNA is TGCAGCGTTGCCCCGGTTTTGCAGGCGTCCTACGAGCAGTACTTC.

The V and J genes are TRBV11-2 and TRBJ2-5, with 16 bases aligning to TRBD2. Per the germline V gene, CDR1 is SGHAT and CDR2 is FQNNGV. J gave up 2 bases and V 4 bases, and 4 bases lay outside the gene matches. The CDR3 runs to 17 residues. The DNA for the CDR3 is TGTGCCAGCAGCTCTCCGGGACTAGCGGGGGGGCAAGAGACCCAGTACTTC. Its protein product is CASSSPGLAGGQETQYF.

Comment on this clone: Germline is not matched at one junction end, which may reflect a read error. This chain links TRBV5-4 with TRBJ1-1; D not certain. The germline CDR1 and CDR2 sequences are SGHNT and YYREEE (reference sequence). This CDR3 spans 15 amino acids. DNA of the CDR3: TGCGCCAGCAGCCAATATGCCTCGAGTAACACTGAAGCTTTCTTT. Translated, it gives CASSQYASSNTEAFF. Full variable domain (remainder filled in from reference TRBV5-4 and TRBJ1-1): ETGVTQSPTHLIKTRGQQVTLRCSSQSGHNTVSWYQQALGQGPQFIFQYYREEENGRGNFPPRFSGLQFPNYSSELNVNALELDDSALYLCASSQYASSNTEAFFGQGTRLTVV.

The rearrangement uses TRBV15 and TRBJ2-7; D might be TRBD1 (6 bases). The CDR3 totals 14 residues. Germline CDR1 is LNHNV and CDR2 is YYDKDF (reference sequence). The V and J ends lost 5 bases and 2 bases respectively, with 13 bases between them. The CDR3 sequence: CATSVRRGTYEQYF. For the CDR3, the DNA is TGTGCCACCAGCGTACGCAGGGGAACCTACGAGCAGTACTTC.

This clone was detected only once. This chain connects TRBV9 to TRBJ1-1; possibly TRBD1 for D (5 bases). Trimming shortened V by 0 bases and J by 1 base, and 7 bases separated the two germline ends. The length of the CDR3 is 14 residues. Germline assignment: CDR1 SGDLS and CDR2 YYNGEE. The CDR3 region is CASSVEGQNTEAFF. Here the CDR3 DNA reads TGTGCCAGCAGCGTAGAAGGACAGAACACTGAAGCTTTCTTT. Variable domain in full (rest from reference TRBV9 and TRBJ1-1): DSGVTQTPKHLITATGQRVTLRCSPRSGDLSVYWYQQSLDQGLQFLIQYYNGEERAKGNILERFSAQQFPDLHSELNLSSLELGDSALYFCASSVEGQNTEAFFGQGTRLTVV.

This clone was counted between two and nine times. The chain couples TRBV7-2 to TRBJ2-1; 14 bases match TRBD2. The CDR3 runs 19 residues. The V segment lost 3 bases and the J segment 7 bases; nucleotides outside the gene matches: 14. Germline V gene sequence: CDR1 SGHTA, CDR2 FQGNSA. For the CDR3, the DNA is TGTGCCAGCAGCTTGCTGACTAGCGGGGGGGCTAATGGAATTAATGAGCAGTTCTTC. This encodes CASSLLTSGGANGINEQFF.

This clone is medium-sized by share. The rearrangement joins TRBV6-6 to TRBJ2-7; no reliable D call. The CDR3 is 13 amino acids. Germline loops: CDR1 MNHNY, CDR2 SVGAGI (reference sequence). V lost 6 bases to trimming and J lost 4 bases, with 13 bases between them. In DNA form, the CDR3 reads TGTGCCAGCAGGCCTAGTCTTGGATACGAGCAGTACTTC. Protein: CASRPSLGYEQYF.

This chain links TRBV28 with TRBJ1-1; TRBD1 matches at 7 bases. The ends lost 6 bases at V and 5 bases at J; junction bases unmatched: 9. Germline V gene lookup returns CDR1 MDHEN and CDR2 SYDVKM. CDR3 size: 14 residues. The CDR3 reads CASSLQGGRTEAFF. In DNA form, the CDR3 reads TGTGCCAGCAGCTTGCAGGGGGGGAGGACTGAAGCTTTCTTT.

This sequence joins TRBV7-9 and TRBJ2-7, with 9 bases that match TRBD1. This CDR3 contains 17 residues. Germline loops: CDR1 SEHNR, CDR2 FQNEAQ (reference sequence). After removal of 5 bases from V and 4 bases from J, the junction contained 15 bases not matched to a gene. The CDR3 loop reads CASSRDTGTGYVYEQYF. The CDR3 DNA follows: TGTGCCAGCAGCCGCGATACTGGGACAGGGTATGTGTACGAGCAGTACTTC. Based on the CDR3 plus reference TRBV7-9 and TRBJ2-7, the full variable domain is DTGVSQNPRHKITKRGQNVTFRCDPISEHNRLYWYRQTLGQGPEFLTYFQNEAQLEKSRLLSDRFSAERPKGSFSTLEIQRTEQGDSAMYLCASSRDTGTGYVYEQYFGPGTRLTVT.